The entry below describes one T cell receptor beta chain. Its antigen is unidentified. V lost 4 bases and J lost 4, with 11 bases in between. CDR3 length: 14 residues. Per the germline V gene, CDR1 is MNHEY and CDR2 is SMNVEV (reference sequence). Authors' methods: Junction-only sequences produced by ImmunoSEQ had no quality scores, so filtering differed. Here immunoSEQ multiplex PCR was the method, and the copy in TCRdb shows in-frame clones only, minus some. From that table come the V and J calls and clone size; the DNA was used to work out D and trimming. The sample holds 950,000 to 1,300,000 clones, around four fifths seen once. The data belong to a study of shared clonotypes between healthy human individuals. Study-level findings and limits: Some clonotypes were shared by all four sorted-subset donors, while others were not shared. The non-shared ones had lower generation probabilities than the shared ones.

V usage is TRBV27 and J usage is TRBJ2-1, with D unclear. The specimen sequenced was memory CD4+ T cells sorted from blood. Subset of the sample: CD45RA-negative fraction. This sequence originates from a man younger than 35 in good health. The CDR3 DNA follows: TGTGCCAGCAGTTCCGTGAATCGATACAATGAGCAGTTCTTC. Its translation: CASSSVNRYNEQFF.